Following are 29 T cell receptor beta chains from one sample sequenced in a study of cytomegalovirus exposure and HLA in healthy donors. Primers included in the PCR were 60 Vbeta and 13 Jbeta primers. Measured with immunoSEQ multiplex PCR; TCRdb has only the in-frame clones, and not every one. There are tens of thousands of clones in the sample; under 80% occur only once, and 12% to 15% lies in the top ten. The sequenced sample was PBMCs. Source of these receptors: a male donor in good health and CMV-seropositive.

The chain is built from TRBV18 and TRBJ2-5, with 10 bases fitting TRBD1. After removal of 3 bases from V and 3 bases from J, the junction contained 4 bases not matched to a gene. Germline CDR1 and CDR2: KGHSH and LQKENI. This CDR3 spans 15 amino acids. DNA of the CDR3: TGTGCCAGCTCACCGGCCGGGACAGGGGAAGAGACCCAGTACTTC. Its translation is CASSPAGTGEETQYF.

V usage is TRBV4-1 and J usage is TRBJ2-7; D may be TRBD2 (6 bases). V dropped 0 bases and J dropped 4 bases, with 10 bases sitting between them. This CDR3 has 14 residues. The germline V gene encodes CDR1 MGHRA and CDR2 YSYEKL. The CDR3 loop reads CASSQDPRGYEQYF. DNA of the CDR3: TGCGCCAGCAGCCAAGATCCGCGGGGATACGAGCAGTACTTC.

The chain carries TRBV7-6 and TRBJ2-5; 8 nucleotides line up with TRBD1. The CDR3 contains 14 residues. The germline V gene has CDR1 SGHVS and CDR2 FNYEAQ. Trimming at V came to 4 bases and at J to 4 bases, leaving 5 bases not matched to a gene. The CDR3 loop reads CASSSTQGAETQYF. For the CDR3, the DNA is TGTGCCAGCAGCTCAACTCAGGGGGCAGAGACCCAGTACTTC.

The chain recombines TRBV5-1 with TRBJ2-7; 12 bases are shared with TRBD2. The CDR3 length is 17 residues. V shed 3 bases and J 4 bases; nucleotides not matched to a gene: 11. From germline, CDR1 is SGHRS and CDR2 YFSETQ. For the CDR3, the DNA is TGCGCCAGCAGCTCGACTAGCGGGGGTGGTAGGGTTTACGAGCAGTACTTC. As protein: CASSSTSGGGRVYEQYF.

This clone was observed a few times. The junction and the germline gene differ at one end; a read error may be behind it. The V gene is TRBV7-9, the J gene TRBJ1-3; D is unclear. The CDR3 has 16 amino acids. Germline V lookup: CDR1 SEHNR, CDR2 FQNEAQ (reference sequence). CDR3 bases: TGTTCCAGCAGCCATATCAAGAGCCTCTCTGGAAACACCATATATTTT. Protein: CSSSHIKSLSGNTIYF.

This clone was recorded at least ten times. This rearrangement joins TRBV6-1 to TRBJ2-5; D uncertain. This CDR3 region has 13 residues. Germline V gene lookup returns CDR1 MNHNS and CDR2 SASEGT. V dropped 2 bases and J dropped 3 bases, with 7 bases sitting between them. As DNA, the CDR3 is TGTGCCAGCAGTGAAATGTATGAAGAGACCCAGTACTTC. Translated: CASSEMYEETQYF.

This chain links TRBV13 with TRBJ2-2; D possibly corresponds to TRBD2 (6 bases). CDR3 size: 19 residues. From germline, CDR1 is PRHDT and CDR2 FYEKMQ (reference sequence). Deletions cut 1 base from V and 0 bases from J, with 18 bases between. CDR3 sequence: CASSLEWISGYANTGELFF. Here the CDR3 DNA reads TGTGCCAGCAGCTTAGAATGGATCAGCGGGTATGCGAACACCGGGGAGCTGTTTTTT. Variable domain in full (rest from reference TRBV13 and TRBJ2-2): AAGVIQSPRHLIKEKRETATLKCYPIPRHDTVYWYQQGPGQDPQFLISFYEKMQSDKGSIPDRFSAQQFSDYHSELNMSSLELGDSALYFCASSLEWISGYANTGELFFGEGSRLTVL.

This clone has only a few counts. The DNA for the CDR3 is TGTGCCAGCAGCTTGACTAGCGTAGGTCCCCTCGAGCAGTTCTTC. Its translation is CASSLTSVGPLEQFF. The genes are TRBV5-6 and TRBJ2-1, with 7 nucleotides matching TRBD2. This CDR3 is 15 amino acids long. Looked up from germline, CDR1 is SGHDT and CDR2 is YYEEEE. J was trimmed by 10 bases and V by 1 base; bases with no gene match: 11.

The chain joins TRBV6-5 to TRBJ1-5, with TRBD1 matching over 10 bases. Unmatched junction bases numbered 5, after V lost 4 bases and J lost 5 bases. The CDR3 is 15 amino acids. The V gene's germline CDR1 is MNHEY and CDR2 SVGAGI. The CDR3, as DNA: TGTGCCAGCAGTTCCCGGACAGGGGGAGATCAGCCCCAGCATTTT. Protein: CASSSRTGGDQPQHF.

This rearrangement joins TRBV5-1 to TRBJ2-1; D might be TRBD2 (6 bases). Deletions cut 3 bases from V and 4 bases from J, with 11 bases between. This CDR3 is 14 amino acids long. Germline V lookup: CDR1 SGHRS, CDR2 YFSETQ. The chain's CDR3 is CASSSNGGYNEQFF. CDR3 nucleotides: TGCGCCAGCAGCTCGAATGGAGGGTACAATGAGCAGTTCTTC.

J is TRBJ2-2 and V is TRBV23-1, with D tentatively TRBD1 (5 bases). TRBV23-1 is marked as an open reading frame, function uncertain. This CDR3 has 18 amino acids. V was pared by 4 bases and J by 0 bases, with 18 bases between. The DNA for the CDR3 is TGCGCCAGCAGTCCCGTAAGGGAACAGGCTACGAACACCGGGGAGCTGTTTTTT. Its translation: CASSPVREQATNTGELFF.

The chain combines TRBV5-4 with TRBJ1-2, with no clear D. Germline CDR1 SGHNT, CDR2 YYREEE (reference sequence). CDR3 length: 12 amino acids. Trimming removed 8 bases from V and 2 bases from J, with 10 bases in between. The chain's CDR3 is CASRTENYGYTF. CDR3 bases: TGTGCCAGTCGCACAGAGAACTATGGCTACACCTTC.

The V gene is TRBV19, the J gene TRBJ2-3, with 11 bases aligning to TRBD1. The junction had 2 bases not matched to a gene; V was cut back by 3 bases and J by 0 bases. This CDR3 comprises 16 residues. Germline assignment: CDR1 LNHDA and CDR2 SQIVND (reference sequence). In DNA form, the CDR3 reads TGTGCCAGTAGTATGTGGACAGGGGGCAGCACAGATACGCAGTATTTT. As protein: CASSMWTGGSTDTQYF.

This chain links TRBV6-5 with TRBJ2-3; no clear D. The CDR3 is made up of 15 amino acids. Per germline, CDR1 MNHEY and CDR2 SVGAGI. Deletions cut 4 bases from V and 5 bases from J, with 16 bases between. Here the CDR3 DNA reads TGTGCCAGCAGTTCCCAGCCCCTTACGGGAGATACGCAGTATTTT. It encodes CASSSQPLTGDTQYF.

DNA for the CDR3: TGTGCCAGCACCCCTCCGGGACAGGATCGTTATGGCTACACCTTC. As protein: CASTPPGQDRYGYTF. The rearrangement uses TRBV2 and TRBJ1-2; 8 nucleotides agree with TRBD1. Germline V gives CDR1 SNHLY, CDR2 FYNNEI. J gave up 5 bases and V 7 bases, and 12 bases lay outside the gene matches. The length of the CDR3 is 15 residues.

The CDR3 sequence: CASSPPTGGADTQYF. In DNA, the CDR3 is TGTGCCAGCTCACCACCGACAGGGGGCGCAGATACGCAGTATTTT. This chain uses TRBV18 with TRBJ2-3; TRBD1 agrees at 10 bases. The V and J ends lost 0 bases and 4 bases, in that order; junction bases with no gene match: 1. The CDR3 has 15 amino acids. Germline CDR1 is KGHSH and CDR2 is LQKENI.

J is TRBJ2-7 and V is TRBV7-2; TRBD1 aligns across 12 bases. CDR1 is SGHTA, CDR2 FQGNSA, per germline. V was pared by 5 bases and J by 4 bases, with 6 bases of the junction left unmatched. This CDR3 has 15 residues. CDR3 protein: CASSLGTGGPYEQYF. CDR3 sequence (DNA): TGTGCCAGCAGCCTCGGGACAGGGGGCCCATACGAGCAGTACTTC. The variable domain in full, with the rest retrieved from reference TRBV7-2 and TRBJ2-7, is GAGVSQSPSNKVTEKGKDVELRCDPISGHTALYWYRQSLGQGLEFLIYFQGNSAPDKSGLPSDRFSAERTGGSVSTLTIQRTQQEDSAVYLCASSLGTGGPYEQYFGPGTRLTVT.

This clone has just one count. V and J are TRBV18 and TRBJ2-2; TRBD2 matches 8 bases. CDR3 size: 17 residues. The V and J ends lost 0 bases and 2 bases, in that order; junction bases with no gene match: 5. The germline V gene has CDR1 KGHSH and CDR2 LQKENI. The CDR3 DNA follows: TGTGCCAGCTCACCACCGAATAGCGGGGATAACACCGGGGAGCTGTTTTTT. This translates into CASSPPNSGDNTGELFF.

The rearrangement links TRBV4-3 to TRBJ1-1; a weak D match, TRBD1 (6 bases). Trimming shortened V by 0 bases and J by 11 bases, and 19 bases separated the two germline ends. Germline assignment: CDR1 LGHNA and CDR2 YSLEER. CDR3 length: 15 residues. In DNA, the CDR3 is TGCGCCAGCAGCCAAGAGGGACACCAGTCGGAGAGGGCTTTCTTT. This sequence encodes CASSQEGHQSERAFF.

This chain uses TRBV9 with TRBJ1-3; D remains ambiguous. The CDR3 sequence is 18 residues long. From germline, CDR1 is SGDLS and CDR2 YYNGEE. The germline V and J ends were trimmed by 0 bases and 0 bases, with 16 bases remaining between them. The DNA of the CDR3 is TGTGCCAGCAGCGTAGGGTTCTCGGGCGGGAGCTCTGGAAACACCATATATTTT. Translating it yields CASSVGFSGGSSGNTIYF.

The chain is built from TRBV27 and TRBJ1-2; 9 nucleotides match TRBD1. The V gene's germline CDR1 is MNHEY and CDR2 SMNVEV (reference sequence). With 4 bases clipped from V and 8 bases from J, the junction kept 14 bases outside the gene matches. This CDR3 has 16 amino acids. Here the CDR3 reads CASSSFAQGARGGYTF. CDR3 nucleotides: TGTGCCAGCAGTTCCTTCGCACAGGGGGCGCGGGGCGGCTACACCTTC.

The V gene is TRBV5-1, the J gene TRBJ2-1, with D unresolved. CDR1 is SGHRS, CDR2 YFSETQ, per germline. The V end was cut by 1 base, the J end by 4 bases, with 6 bases between. The CDR3 is made up of 13 amino acids. As DNA, the CDR3 is TGCGCCAGCAGCTTGAACAGTTACAATGAGCAGTTCTTC. Translated, it gives CASSLNSYNEQFF.

This clone was seen once. The chain couples TRBV4-2 to TRBJ2-2, with a weak D call TRBD1 (7 bases). V was cut by 3 bases and J by 6 bases, with 17 bases left in between. The CDR3 has 16 residues. Germline CDR1 reads LGHNA; CDR2 reads YNFKEQ. The DNA for the CDR3 is TGTGCCAGCAGCCATGGTCTTACAGGGGAGGCCGGGGAGCTGTTTTTT. This encodes CASSHGLTGEAGELFF.

This clone occurred a few times. The chain carries TRBV5-1 and TRBJ2-6, with D possibly TRBD2 on 6 matching bases. The germline gives CDR1 SGHRS, CDR2 YFSETQ. This CDR3 has 15 amino acids. V shed 2 bases and J shed 0 bases, with 6 bases lying between them. CDR3 coding DNA: TGCGCCAGCAGCTTCGGGGGCTCTGGGGCCAACGTCCTGACTTTC. It encodes CASSFGGSGANVLTF.

The rearrangement joins TRBV6-1 to TRBJ2-5, with TRBD2 matching over 11 bases. In germline, CDR1 is MNHNS, CDR2 SASEGT. CDR3 length equals 15 residues. With V trimmed by 5 bases and J by 4 bases, 6 bases remained unmatched. As DNA, the CDR3 is TGTGCCAGCAGTCCGGGACTAGCGGCCCCAGAGACCCAGTACTTC. Its translation: CASSPGLAAPETQYF.

This chain uses TRBV28 with TRBJ1-5; the D gene is possibly TRBD1 (5 bases). Trimming removed 10 bases from V and 2 bases from J, with 12 bases in between. Germline V CDR1 and CDR2: MDHEN, SYDVKM. The CDR3 spans 13 residues. DNA of the CDR3: TGTGCCACCCGGGGGGACGGCAATCAGCCCCAGCATTTT. Residues: CATRGDGNQPQHF.

This clone came up a few times. The chain has TRBV19 and TRBJ1-5; possibly TRBD1 for D (5 bases). This CDR3 is 14 amino acids long. V dropped 3 bases and J dropped 5 bases, with 11 bases sitting between them. CDR1 LNHDA and CDR2 SQIVND come from the germline V gene (reference sequence). CDR3 in DNA: TGTGCCAGTAGTATGGGATGGGGGGATCAGCCCCAGCATTTT. Its translation: CASSMGWGDQPQHF. The variable domain in full, completed from reference TRBV19 and TRBJ1-5, reads DGGITQSPKYLFRKEGQNVTLSCEQNLNHDAMYWYRQDPGQGLRLIYYSQIVNDFQKGDIAEGYSVSREKKESFPLTVTSAQKNPTAFYLCASSMGWGDQPQHFGDGTRLSIL.

The sample holds a few counts of this clone. The genes are TRBV6-5 and TRBJ1-2; D is perhaps TRBD1 (5 bases). Germline assignment: CDR1 MNHEY and CDR2 SVGAGI. Trimming took 5 bases from V and 4 from J, leaving 17 bases between them. This CDR3 spans 15 amino acids. CDR3 DNA: TGTGCCAGCAGTCGAACAGGCGCCCAAAGCTATGGCTACACCTTC. Encoded protein: CASSRTGAQSYGYTF.

The rearrangement joins TRBV6-4 to TRBJ1-1; D unclear. V was cut by 4 bases and J by 6 bases, with 15 bases left in between. The CDR3 runs to 14 residues. CDR1 is MRHNA and CDR2 is SNTAGT in the germline V gene. This CDR3 is CASSARGGRSEAFF. For the CDR3, the DNA is TGTGCCAGCAGTGCCCGGGGAGGGAGGTCTGAAGCTTTCTTT.